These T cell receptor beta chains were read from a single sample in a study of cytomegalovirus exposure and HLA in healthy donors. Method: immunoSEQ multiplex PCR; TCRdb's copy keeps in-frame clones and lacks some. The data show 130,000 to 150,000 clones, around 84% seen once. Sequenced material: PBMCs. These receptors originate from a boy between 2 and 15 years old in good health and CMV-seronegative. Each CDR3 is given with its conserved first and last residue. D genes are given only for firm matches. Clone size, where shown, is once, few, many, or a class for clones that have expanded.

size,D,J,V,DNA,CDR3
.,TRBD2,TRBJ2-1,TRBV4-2,TGTGCCAGCAGTTCGCCTAGCGGGAGGTCGTATGAGCAGTTCTTC,CASSSPSGRSYEQFF
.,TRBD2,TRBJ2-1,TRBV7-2,TGTGCCAGCAGCTTAGCGCGGGAGAAATACAATGAGCAGTTCTTC,CASSLAREKYNEQFF
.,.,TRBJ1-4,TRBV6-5,TGTGCCAGCAGTTATTCGATCAGGGTAAAGGAAAAACTGTTTTTT,CASSYSIRVKEKLFF
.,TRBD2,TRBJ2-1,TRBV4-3,TGCGCCAGCAGCCAAGAGGGCCTAGCGGGGGAAAATGAGCAGTTCTTC,CASSQEGLAGENEQFF
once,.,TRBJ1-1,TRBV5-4,TGTGCCAGCAGCCCCGGAGGGGGGGGATTTAACACTGAAGCTTTCTTT,CASSPGGGGFNTEAFF
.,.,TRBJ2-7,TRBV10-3,TGTGCCATCAGTGTCGAAGCCAGGGTGTCCTACGAGCAGTACTTC,CAISVEARVSYEQYF
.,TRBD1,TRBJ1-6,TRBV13,TGTGCCAGCAGCTTAGTCACAGGGGGCTGGAATTCACCCCTCCACTTT,CASSLVTGGWNSPLHF
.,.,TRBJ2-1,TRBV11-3,TGTGCCAGCAGCTTAGGCGGCAGGGCTGGGAATGAGCAGTTCTTC,CASSLGGRAGNEQFF
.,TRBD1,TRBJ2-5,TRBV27,TGTGCCAGCAGTCGGACAGGGTCCGGGGAGACCCAGTACTTC,CASSRTGSGETQYF
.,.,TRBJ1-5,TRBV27,TGTGCCAGCAGTTTTTTCGCGGATCAGCCCCAGCATTTT,CASSFFADQPQHF
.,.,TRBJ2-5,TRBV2,TGTGCCAGTTCAGGATCCGGGGAGGAGACCCAGTACTTC,CASSGSGEETQYF
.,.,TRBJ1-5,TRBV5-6,TGTGCCAGCAGCTTGGTCGGGGGGACCCAGCATTTT,CASSLVGGTQHF
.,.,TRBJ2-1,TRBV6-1,TGTGCCAGCAGTGAAGGCGGCGCGGTCGCCTACAATGAGCAGTTCTTC,CASSEGGAVAYNEQFF
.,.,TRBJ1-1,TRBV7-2,TGTGCCAGCAGCAGAAACAGGGTTGAGTTAGGCACTGAAGCTTTCTTT,CASSRNRVELGTEAFF